This TCR beta chain originates from a study of T cell responses to AZD1222 COVID-19 vaccine. Study observations and caveats: The reported proportion of spike-specific TCRs targeting unmutated variant regions was nearly half. Spike-specific TCR breadth and depth grew following two AZD1222 doses. Repertoire samples came only from after the peak T cell response. Most donors were white British and more were female, and clonal diversity was possibly underestimated.

TCRdb's copy holds only in-frame clones and misses some; the assay was immunoSEQ multiplex PCR. This sample has roughly 150,000 clones, with more than 85% found just once. A word on this clone: Antigen specificity is unknown.

V was trimmed by 4 bases and J by 0 bases, leaving 10 bases between them. Looked up from germline, CDR1 is LGHDT and CDR2 is YNNKEL (reference sequence). The CDR3 runs to 15 residues. This receptor was identified in an adult in good health. The chain joins TRBV3-1 (or the pseudogene TRBV3-2) to TRBJ1-3; D gene unclear. The sample consisted of peripheral blood, taken on day 0 of AZD1222 vaccination. CDR3 DNA sequence: TGTGCCAGCAGCCCTCCAGGCCTCTCTGGAAACACCATATATTTT. Protein sequence: CASSPPGLSGNTIYF.